This TCR beta chain was sequenced for a study of cytomegalovirus exposure and HLA in healthy donors (TCRdb year 2017). Background for the entire study: An earlier analysis of several hundred of the donors reported 250 to 300 Gb of sequence data and more than 90 million unique TCR beta sequences from some 180 million T cells. Because of strong linkage in the cohort, five DR-DQ haplotypes were treated as single units for association and clustering. The study was designed to test whether signatures of past pathogen exposure could be identified by cataloging public T cell receptors. Every repertoire in the discovery cohort had been generated on one and the same sequencing platform. In addition to the first cohort of 666 subjects, a separate validation cohort of about 120 different subjects was used. The T cell repertoires of roughly 660 subjects were profiled by immunosequencing and related to cytomegalovirus serostatus. An earlier analysis of approximately 580 of the donors used high-throughput TCR beta sequencing to judge whether each TCR beta V gene segment behaved as functional or pseudogenic. HLA typing included class I and class II loci at four-digit resolution. The later analysis used no new phenotypic data to find candidate immune exposures, relying instead on TCR beta sequences and their occurrence across donors. Typing coverage differed by locus: A, B, C, DRB1 and DQB1 were typed in roughly 620-630 donors, DQA1 in approximately 520, DPA1 in roughly 590, and DPB1 in just under 480. Donor age, sex, ethnicity and CMV serostatus were collected together with the repertoire data. To predict cytomegalovirus infection status, the study brought together high-throughput TCR immunosequencing, statistical association of individual TCRs with disease status, and machine learning. In a later analysis, previously published TCR beta repertoires from 670 or so donors were re-analyzed and high-resolution HLA genotyping was added so that TCR occurrence patterns could be studied. An early release that covered fewer than 750 HLA-typed donors contained approximately 300 gigabases of sequencing data and around 85 million unique TCR sequences. Among about 400 genotyped donors of the cohort, an average of around 250,000 unique TCR beta nucleotide sequences was sequenced per donor, of which about 18% were non-productive. Of the roughly 400 genotyped donors, 75% to 85% were placed in the genetic ancestry cluster associated with self-reported Caucasian donors. A later genetic analysis took genome-wide SNP genotypes for about 60% of the roughly 670 donors and used that subset as a discovery cohort. Broad study findings and their caveats: Three of the identified cytomegalovirus-associated TCR beta chains were confirmed in vitro to be specific for cytomegalovirus antigens. The 87-base-pair reads could not distinguish some IMGT-functional V segments, including TRBV6-2 and TRBV6-3, so those segments were excluded. The classifier was reported to diagnose cytomegalovirus status with high specificity and sensitivity in both the original and validation cohorts. Most CMV-associated TCR beta chains appeared to be HLA-restricted in a later analysis, and the HLA associations seemed to be driven largely by CMV exposure. Because HLA typing was unavailable for some donors at each locus, only the typed subset was used in association tests. Several of the top co-occurrence clusters appeared to be linked to parvovirus B19, influenza, CMV and Epstein-Barr virus, according to a later analysis. Broadly in line with IMGT annotations, most TCR beta V segments showed up in productive rearrangements about 87% or about 30% of the time in an earlier analysis of approximately 640 of the donors. Correlated functional status among segregating V segments might reflect linkage disequilibrium, but an unknown experimental factor could not be ruled out. When HLA alleles, especially DR and DQ, strongly co-occurred, TCR associations were difficult to assign to individual alleles. V-gene and J-gene trimming of TCR beta chains was associated with a missense DCLRE1C variant in a later genetic analysis, and the association was replicated in an independent cohort. The authors suggested that the approach could potentially be extended to other disease states and immunological phenotypes. According to a later genetic analysis, donors in an Asian-associated ancestry cluster had fewer N-insertions in productive TCRs than the roughly 660-donor mean. A total of 150 to 200 TCR beta chains were listed by the study as associated with cytomegalovirus. In this cohort, only TCR beta chains were sequenced, and detectable features were limited by the absence of alpha or paired-chain data. The sequencing pipeline was judged likely to have produced a cluster of highly shared sequence variants as a technical artifact. At a false discovery rate of 0.05, a later analysis linked around 15,000 TCR beta sequences to specific HLA alleles. Across donors, most TCR sequences were observed very rarely, whereas some public TCRs were present in many individuals. A further reported finding was that TCR beta sequences accurately predicted the HLA-A and HLA-B alleles for most subjects in the first cohort. Some 15 rarely observed V segments, including chromosome 9 orphons, were excluded from the earlier analysis of several hundred of the donors because counts were too low. CMV serostatus was the only immune exposure information available for the cohort. A later analysis found that TCR association rates varied across HLA loci, with DRB1 alleles showing the most associated TCRs and HLA-C alleles the fewest. In a later analysis, HLA-associated TCR beta chains were found to be more clonally expanded and to have lower generation probabilities than equally common non-associated chains. Presence/absence analyses assumed roughly uniform sequencing depth across donors, an assumption that may not hold.

Regarding this clone: The specificity of this receptor is unknown. Within one base of it there is no much larger clone, and no base qualities were kept.

The cohort was made up of around 720 healthy bone marrow donors. At the time of sampling, all cohort members were nominally healthy, though unrecorded immune exposures were likely present. The donor was CMV seropositive and was included in the group of 250 to 300 seropositive cohort members. Each donor provided a peripheral blood sample, and peripheral blood mononuclear cells were used for TCR beta sequencing. Genomic DNA was extracted from the blood cell samples with the Qiagen DNeasy Blood Extraction Kit. Per the germline V gene, SGHDT is the CDR1 and YYEEEE is the CDR2. The CDR3 spans 13 residues, from the cysteine through the phenylalanine. Only the CDR3 part of the read is kept: 39 bases, read in frame from the first base. Trimming leaves V shorter by 5 bases and J shorter by 6 bases, with the junction holding 4 bases beyond the gene matches. Libraries were made using the immunoSEQ multiplex PCR assay. A mixture of 60 forward primers for TCR Vbeta segments and 13 reverse primers for TCR Jbeta segments was used in the multiplex PCR. A multiplex PCR assay on genomic DNA amplified the CDR3 region of rearranged TCR beta genes. On the Illumina HiSeq System, the amplified TCR beta libraries were sequenced as 87-base-pair reads. As for the original processing: A later analysis counted about 82 million unique TCR beta chains across the 550 to 750 repertoires, and some 12 million of these chains were shared by at least two donors. Raw reads were error-corrected and collapsed into unique sequences with a nearest-neighbor algorithm that merged closely related sequences to remove PCR and sequencing errors. CDR3 sequences were aligned to IMGT reference sequences to assign V, D and J gene segments. For a sequence to be retained, a match of at least six nucleotides was required to both a V gene segment and a J gene segment. A rearrangement counted as productive if the CDR3 had no stop codons and remained in frame with V and J, and every other rearrangement counted as non-productive. Following IMGT convention, CDR3 was defined as the stretch from the second conserved V-encoded cysteine up to the conserved J-encoded phenylalanine. Sequences without an unambiguous match to a single V gene segment were excluded from the earlier analysis of 500 to 700 of the donors. In an earlier analysis of 587 of the donors, V segments were called functional above 56.7% productive rearrangements and were called segregating when the between-donor standard deviation exceeded 5%. A statistical classification framework was built for diagnosing cytomegalovirus status from the catalog of TCR beta chain sequences. In a later analysis, TCR nucleotide sequences were compared against IMGT/GENE-DB human TR gene sequences so that V and J genes could be assigned. The TCRdist pipeline was used in a later analysis to assign CDR3 sequences and most-parsimonious VDJ recombination scenarios. In a later analysis, each TCR beta chain was defined by its CDR3 amino acid sequence together with its V-gene family, and reads without a unique V-gene family were excluded. As a way to deal with suspected cross-contamination and a sequencing artifact, a later analysis dropped more than 500 nucleotide sequences that were highly shared and had low generation probability. In a later analysis, a clonal expansion index for each public chain was calculated from normalized within-repertoire ranks of inferred template counts. In a later analysis, generation probabilities were computed using a VDJ recombination model fitted to out-of-frame rearrangements, and the results were checked against IGoR. In a later analysis, TCR-TCR, TCR-HLA and TCR-CMV co-occurrence was scored with hypergeometric tests, and a repertoire-size bias correction was applied to TCR pairs. In a later analysis, false discovery rates were estimated by permuting HLA or CMV assignments 20 times. A later analysis grouped co-occurring TCRs with DBSCAN, adding TCRdist sequence similarity when clustering within HLA-allele-positive subsets. For co-occurrence clustering, repertoires with fewer than 30,000 or more than 120,000 public chains were excluded, along with several repertoires with anomalous nucleotide sharing. Held by TCRdb, this immuneACCESS table contains in-frame sequences only and omits some clones. Under half of the omission traces to an unresolved V gene where checked; the cause of the rest is unknown. D and trimming were read from the DNA, whereas the V and J calls and clone size are those reported in that table. The sample table shows under 140,000 clones, and 65% to 80% are seen once. 2.5% to 3.5% of the sample rests with the top ten.

This sequence was found in a woman aged 60-75 years in good health and CMV-seropositive. This chain joins TRBV5-6 to TRBJ2-1; 8 junctional bases match TRBD1. The sequenced sample was PBMCs. The CDR3 here reads CASSTGTGNEQFF. The DNA sequence reads TGTGCCAGCAGTACCGGGACAGGCAATGAGCAGTTCTTC.